The clone carrying this T cell receptor (beta chain) has only one observation. The PCR contained 60 Vbeta and 13 Jbeta primers. Authors' processing steps: It was a later analysis that counted 79 million or so unique TCR beta chains, of which roughly 11 million were shared. The protocol was immunoSEQ multiplex PCR, while the TCRdb copy is restricted to in-frame clones and leaves out a portion. The D gene and trimming were derived from the DNA, and the V and J assignments and clone size from that table. The sample lists around 180,000 clones; about four fifths were seen once. The sample belongs to a study of cytomegalovirus exposure and HLA in healthy donors. The source of this sequence is a woman between 40 and 55 years old in good health and CMV-seronegative. Sequencing input: PBMCs.

The CDR3 reads CASSSREGDTDTQYF. DNA for the CDR3: TGTGCCAGCAGCTCTCGGGAGGGGGACACAGATACGCAGTATTTT. The chain recombines TRBV11-3 with TRBJ2-3; 8 positions agree with TRBD2. V dropped 4 bases and J dropped 2; count of bases not matched to a gene: 5. The CDR3 totals 15 residues. The germline V gene encodes CDR1 SGHNT and CDR2 YENEEA.